The subject of this entry is one T cell receptor beta chain. The CDR3 totals 15 residues. Trimming pared 4 bases from V and 8 bases from J, leaving 20 bases between. Germline V CDR1 and CDR2: MGHRA, YSYEKL. The sample belongs to a study of blood T cell repertoires in COVID-19. As for the study in general: Sites in the United States, Italy and Spain provided acute and convalescent COVID-19 samples.

The table came from immunoSEQ multiplex PCR; TCRdb's copy has only in-frame clones and leaves some out. The sample includes approximately 70,000 clones, about nine tenths of them seen just once. The sample taken for sequencing was peripheral blood. This TCR came from a man aged 45-60 years with active COVID-19. V gene TRBV4-1 combines with J gene TRBJ1-2, with D unresolved. DNA for the CDR3: TGCGCCAGCAGCCGAGGGATAGAAAGGGCGGAGGGCTACACCTTC. Translation: CASSRGIERAEGYTF.